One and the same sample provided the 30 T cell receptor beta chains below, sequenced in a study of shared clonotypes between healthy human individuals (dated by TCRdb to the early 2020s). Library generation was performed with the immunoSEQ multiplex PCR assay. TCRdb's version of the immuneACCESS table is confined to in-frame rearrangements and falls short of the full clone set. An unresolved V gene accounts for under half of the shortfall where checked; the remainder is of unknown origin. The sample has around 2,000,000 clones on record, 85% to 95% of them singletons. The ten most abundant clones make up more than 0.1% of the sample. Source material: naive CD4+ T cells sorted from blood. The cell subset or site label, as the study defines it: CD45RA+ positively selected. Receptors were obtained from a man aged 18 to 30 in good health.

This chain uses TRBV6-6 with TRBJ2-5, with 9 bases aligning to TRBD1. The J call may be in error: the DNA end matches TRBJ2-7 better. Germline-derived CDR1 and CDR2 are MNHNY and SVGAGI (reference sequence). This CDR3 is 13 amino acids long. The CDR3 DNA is TGTGCCAGCAGCAGGGACAGGGTCTACGAGCAGTACTTC. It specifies CASSRDRVYEQYF.

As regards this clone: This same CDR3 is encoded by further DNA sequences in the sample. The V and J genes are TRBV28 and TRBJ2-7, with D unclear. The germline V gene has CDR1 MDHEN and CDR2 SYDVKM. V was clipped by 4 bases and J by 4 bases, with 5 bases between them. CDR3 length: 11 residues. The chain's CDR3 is CASSSIYEQYF. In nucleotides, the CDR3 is TGTGCCAGCAGTTCAATTTACGAGCAGTACTTC.

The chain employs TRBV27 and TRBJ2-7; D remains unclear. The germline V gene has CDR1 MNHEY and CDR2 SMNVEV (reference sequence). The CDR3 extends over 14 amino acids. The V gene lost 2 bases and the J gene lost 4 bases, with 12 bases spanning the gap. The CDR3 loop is CASSLSMEGYEQYF. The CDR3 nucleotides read TGTGCCAGCAGTTTAAGCATGGAAGGTTACGAGCAGTACTTC.

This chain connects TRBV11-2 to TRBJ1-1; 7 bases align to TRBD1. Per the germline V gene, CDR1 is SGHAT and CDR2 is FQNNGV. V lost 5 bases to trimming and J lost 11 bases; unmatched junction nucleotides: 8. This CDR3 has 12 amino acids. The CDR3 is CASSPDREKAFF. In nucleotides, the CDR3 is TGTGCCAGCAGCCCCGACAGGGAGAAGGCTTTCTTT. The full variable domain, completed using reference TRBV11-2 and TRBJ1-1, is EAGVAQSPRYKIIEKRQSVAFWCNPISGHATLYWYQQILGQGPKLLIQFQNNGVVDDSQLPKDRFSAERLKGVDSTLKIQPAKLEDSAVYLCASSPDREKAFFGQGTRLTVV.

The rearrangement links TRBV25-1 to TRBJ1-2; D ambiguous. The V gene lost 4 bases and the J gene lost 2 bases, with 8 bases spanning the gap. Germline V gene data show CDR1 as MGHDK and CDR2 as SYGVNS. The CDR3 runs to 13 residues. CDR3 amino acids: CASSVGSNYGYTF. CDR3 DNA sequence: TGTGCCAGCAGTGTGGGTTCCAACTATGGCTACACCTTC.

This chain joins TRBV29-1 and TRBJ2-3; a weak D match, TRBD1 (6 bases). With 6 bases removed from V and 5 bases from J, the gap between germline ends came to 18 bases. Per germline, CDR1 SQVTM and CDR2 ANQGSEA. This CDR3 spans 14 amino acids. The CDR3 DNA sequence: TGCAGCGTGAGACAGGTTTTAAATGGAGATACGCAGTATTTT. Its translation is CSVRQVLNGDTQYF.

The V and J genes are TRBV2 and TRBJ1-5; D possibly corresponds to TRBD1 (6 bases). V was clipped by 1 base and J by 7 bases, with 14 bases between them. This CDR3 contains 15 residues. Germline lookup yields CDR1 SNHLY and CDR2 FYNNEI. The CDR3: CASSEEGVFAQPQHF. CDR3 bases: TGTGCCAGCAGTGAAGAGGGGGTGTTCGCACAGCCCCAGCATTTT.

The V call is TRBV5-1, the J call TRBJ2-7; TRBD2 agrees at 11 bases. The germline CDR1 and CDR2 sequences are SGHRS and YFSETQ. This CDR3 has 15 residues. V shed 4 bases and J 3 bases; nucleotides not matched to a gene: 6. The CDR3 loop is CASSKLAGDFYEQYF. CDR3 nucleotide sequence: TGCGCCAGCAGCAAACTAGCGGGGGACTTCTACGAGCAGTACTTC.

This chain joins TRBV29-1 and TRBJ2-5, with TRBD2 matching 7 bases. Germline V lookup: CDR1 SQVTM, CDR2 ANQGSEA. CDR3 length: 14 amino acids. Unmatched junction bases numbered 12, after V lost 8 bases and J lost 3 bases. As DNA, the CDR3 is TGCAGCCTCTCGGCCAGCGGGATCGAAGAGACCCAGTACTTC. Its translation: CSLSASGIEETQYF.

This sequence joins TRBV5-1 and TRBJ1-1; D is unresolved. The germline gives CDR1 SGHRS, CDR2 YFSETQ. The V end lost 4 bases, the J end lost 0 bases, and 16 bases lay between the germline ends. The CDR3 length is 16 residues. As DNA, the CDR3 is TGCGCCAGCAGCGGAGCTCCGGTATCCATGAACACTGAAGCTTTCTTT. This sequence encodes CASSGAPVSMNTEAFF. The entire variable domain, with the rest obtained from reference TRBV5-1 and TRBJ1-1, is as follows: KAGVTQTPRYLIKTRGQQVTLSCSPISGHRSVSWYQQTPGQGLQFLFEYFSETQRNKGNFPGRFSGRQFSNSRSEMNVSTLELGDSALYLCASSGAPVSMNTEAFFGQGTRLTVV.

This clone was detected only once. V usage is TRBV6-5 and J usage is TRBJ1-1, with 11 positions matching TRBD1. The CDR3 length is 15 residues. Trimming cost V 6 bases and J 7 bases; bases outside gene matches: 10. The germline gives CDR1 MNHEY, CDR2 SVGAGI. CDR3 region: CASSDRDRGLFEAFF. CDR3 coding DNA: TGTGCCAGCAGCGACCGGGACAGGGGGTTGTTTGAAGCTTTCTTT.

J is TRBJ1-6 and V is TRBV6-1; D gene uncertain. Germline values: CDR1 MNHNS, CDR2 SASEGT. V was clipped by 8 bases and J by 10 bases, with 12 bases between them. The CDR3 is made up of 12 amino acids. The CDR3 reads CASLSAPSPLHF. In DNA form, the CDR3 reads TGTGCCAGCTTGTCGGCACCGTCACCCCTCCACTTT.

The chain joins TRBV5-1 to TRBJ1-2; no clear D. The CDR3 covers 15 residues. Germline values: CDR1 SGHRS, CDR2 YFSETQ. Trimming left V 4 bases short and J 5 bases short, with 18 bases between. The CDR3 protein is CASSPAGDLGYGYTF. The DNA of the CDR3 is TGCGCCAGCAGCCCCGCTGGGGATTTGGGATATGGCTACACCTTC. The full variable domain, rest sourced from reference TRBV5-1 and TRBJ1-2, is KAGVTQTPRYLIKTRGQQVTLSCSPISGHRSVSWYQQTPGQGLQFLFEYFSETQRNKGNFPGRFSGRQFSNSRSEMNVSTLELGDSALYLCASSPAGDLGYGYTFGSGTRLTVV.

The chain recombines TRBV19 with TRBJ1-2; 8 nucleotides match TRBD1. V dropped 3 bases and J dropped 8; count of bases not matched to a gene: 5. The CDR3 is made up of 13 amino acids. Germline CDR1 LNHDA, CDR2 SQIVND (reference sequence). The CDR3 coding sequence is TGTGCCAGTAGTATTTCGGACAGGGTGGGCTACACCTTC. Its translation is CASSISDRVGYTF.

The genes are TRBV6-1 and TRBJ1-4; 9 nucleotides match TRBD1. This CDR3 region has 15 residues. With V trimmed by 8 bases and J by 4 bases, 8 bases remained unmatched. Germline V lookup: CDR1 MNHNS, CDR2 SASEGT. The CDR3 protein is CASGSGTGFNEKLFF. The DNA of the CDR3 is TGTGCCAGCGGGTCCGGGACAGGGTTTAATGAAAAACTGTTTTTT.

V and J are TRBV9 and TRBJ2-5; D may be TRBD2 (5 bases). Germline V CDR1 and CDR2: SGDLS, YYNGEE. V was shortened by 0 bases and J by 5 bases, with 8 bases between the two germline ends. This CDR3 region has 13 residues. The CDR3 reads CASSVGEFETQYF. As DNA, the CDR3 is TGTGCCAGCAGCGTAGGGGAGTTTGAGACCCAGTACTTC. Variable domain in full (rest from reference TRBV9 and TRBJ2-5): DSGVTQTPKHLITATGQRVTLRCSPRSGDLSVYWYQQSLDQGLQFLIQYYNGEERAKGNILERFSAQQFPDLHSELNLSSLELGDSALYFCASSVGEFETQYFGPGTRLLVL.

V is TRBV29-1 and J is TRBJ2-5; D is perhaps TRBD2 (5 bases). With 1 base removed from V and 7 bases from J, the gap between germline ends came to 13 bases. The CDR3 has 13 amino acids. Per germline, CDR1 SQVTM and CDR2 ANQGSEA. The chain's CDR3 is CSVEVGSEGTQYF. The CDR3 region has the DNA TGCAGCGTTGAAGTTGGGAGTGAGGGGACCCAGTACTTC.

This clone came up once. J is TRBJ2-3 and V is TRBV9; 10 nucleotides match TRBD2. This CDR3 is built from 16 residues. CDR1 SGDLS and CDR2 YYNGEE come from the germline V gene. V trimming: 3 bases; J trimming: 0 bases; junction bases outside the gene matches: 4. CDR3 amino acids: CASSGLSGGSTDTQYF. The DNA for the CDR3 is TGTGCCAGCAGCGGCCTTAGCGGGGGGAGCACAGATACGCAGTATTTT.

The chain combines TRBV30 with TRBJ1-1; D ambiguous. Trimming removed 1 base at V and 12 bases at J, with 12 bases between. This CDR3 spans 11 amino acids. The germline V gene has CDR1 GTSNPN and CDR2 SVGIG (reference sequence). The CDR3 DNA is TGTGCCTGGAGTGACTCGGGCCACTCTTTCTTT. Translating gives CAWSDSGHSFF.

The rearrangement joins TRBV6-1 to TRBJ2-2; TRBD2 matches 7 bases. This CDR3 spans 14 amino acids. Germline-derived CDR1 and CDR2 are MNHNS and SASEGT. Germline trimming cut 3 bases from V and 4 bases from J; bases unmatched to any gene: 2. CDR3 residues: CASSEGLPTGELFF. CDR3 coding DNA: TGTGCCAGCAGTGAGGGACTACCCACCGGGGAGCTGTTTTTT.

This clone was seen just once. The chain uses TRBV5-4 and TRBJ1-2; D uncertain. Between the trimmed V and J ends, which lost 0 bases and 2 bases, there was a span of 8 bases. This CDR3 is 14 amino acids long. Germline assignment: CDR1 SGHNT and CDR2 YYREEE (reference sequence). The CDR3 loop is CASSLGTGNYGYTF. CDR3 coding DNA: TGTGCCAGCAGCTTGGGAACGGGGAACTATGGCTACACCTTC. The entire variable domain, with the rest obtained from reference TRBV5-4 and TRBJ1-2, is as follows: ETGVTQSPTHLIKTRGQQVTLRCSSQSGHNTVSWYQQALGQGPQFIFQYYREEENGRGNFPPRFSGLQFPNYSSELNVNALELDDSALYLCASSLGTGNYGYTFGSGTRLTVV.

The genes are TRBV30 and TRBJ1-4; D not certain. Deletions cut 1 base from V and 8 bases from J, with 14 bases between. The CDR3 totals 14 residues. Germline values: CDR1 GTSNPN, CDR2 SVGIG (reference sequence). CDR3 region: CAWSDQAVREKLFF. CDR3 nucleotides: TGTGCCTGGAGTGACCAGGCCGTCAGAGAAAAACTGTTTTTT.

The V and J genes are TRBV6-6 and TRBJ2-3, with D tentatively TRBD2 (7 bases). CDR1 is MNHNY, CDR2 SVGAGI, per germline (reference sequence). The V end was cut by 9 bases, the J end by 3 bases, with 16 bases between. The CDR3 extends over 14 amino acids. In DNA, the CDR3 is TGTGCCAGTAAAGACGGGGGGCTTACAGATACGCAGTATTTT. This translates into CASKDGGLTDTQYF.

Here the CDR3 DNA reads TGCGCCAGCAGCTCGGAAACCGGGACTAGCGGGAGGAATGAGCAGTTCTTC. This gives the protein CASSSETGTSGRNEQFF. The chain joins TRBV5-1 to TRBJ2-1, with TRBD2 matching 15 bases. This CDR3 region has 17 residues. Germline values: CDR1 SGHRS, CDR2 YFSETQ. V gave up 3 bases and J gave up 7 bases; unmatched junction bases: 8.

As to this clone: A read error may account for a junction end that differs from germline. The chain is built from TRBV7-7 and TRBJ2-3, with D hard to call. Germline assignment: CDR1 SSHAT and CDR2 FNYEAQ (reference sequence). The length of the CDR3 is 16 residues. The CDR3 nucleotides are TGTGCTAGCAGCTTATGGGCAGGCTCGACCCCAGATACGCAGTATTTT. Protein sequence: CASSLWAGSTPDTQYF.

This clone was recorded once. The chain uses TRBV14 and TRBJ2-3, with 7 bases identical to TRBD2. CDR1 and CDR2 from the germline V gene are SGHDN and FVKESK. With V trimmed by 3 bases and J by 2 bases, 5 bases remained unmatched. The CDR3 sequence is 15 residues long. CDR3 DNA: TGTGCCAGCAGCCATTTTAGCGGGCTCACAGATACGCAGTATTTT. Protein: CASSHFSGLTDTQYF.

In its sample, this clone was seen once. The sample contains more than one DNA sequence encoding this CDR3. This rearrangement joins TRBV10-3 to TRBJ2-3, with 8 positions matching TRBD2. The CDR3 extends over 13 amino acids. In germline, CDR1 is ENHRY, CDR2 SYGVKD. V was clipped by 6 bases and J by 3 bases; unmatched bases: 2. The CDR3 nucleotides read TGTGCCATCAGAGCGGGAGCTACAGATACGCAGTATTTT. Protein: CAIRAGATDTQYF.

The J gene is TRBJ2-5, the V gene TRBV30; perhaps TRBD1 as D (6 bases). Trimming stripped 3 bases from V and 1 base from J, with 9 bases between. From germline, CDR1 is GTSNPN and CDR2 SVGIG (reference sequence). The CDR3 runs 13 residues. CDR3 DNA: TGTGCCTGGAGAGGGGGTGGCCAAGAGACCCAGTACTTC. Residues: CAWRGGGQETQYF.

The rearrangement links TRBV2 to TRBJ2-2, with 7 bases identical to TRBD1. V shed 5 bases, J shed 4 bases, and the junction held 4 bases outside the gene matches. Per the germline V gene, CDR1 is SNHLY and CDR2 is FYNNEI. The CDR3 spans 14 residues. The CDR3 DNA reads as TGTGCCAGCAGTACCGGGACAGCCACCGGGGAGCTGTTTTTT. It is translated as CASSTGTATGELFF.

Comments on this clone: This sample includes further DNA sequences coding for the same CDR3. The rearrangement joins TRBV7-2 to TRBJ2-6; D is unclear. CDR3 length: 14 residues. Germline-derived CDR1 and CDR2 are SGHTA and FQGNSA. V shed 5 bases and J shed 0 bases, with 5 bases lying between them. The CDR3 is CASSPLSGANVLTF. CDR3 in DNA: TGTGCCAGCAGCCCCCTCTCTGGGGCCAACGTCCTGACTTTC.